The clone carrying this TCR beta chain was detected ten times or more. Its cognate antigen is unknown. The CDR3 has 15 residues. Germline V gene data show CDR1 as SGDLS and CDR2 as YYNGEE. V lost 3 bases to trimming and J lost 1 base; unmatched junction nucleotides: 3. Prepared libraries of TCR beta cDNA carried unique molecular identifiers. TCRdb redid the calling of the PCR reads with MiXCR, one entry per CDR3 protein. There are about 160,000 distinct CDR3 sequences in the sample; 35% to 40% occur only once, and 25% to 35% lies in the top ten. The record originates from a study of post-analysis software for immune sequencing data. Study-level points and caveats: F measure clustering grouped samples strongly by preparation batch. Patients used about 5 TRBV segments, including TRBV5-6, TRBV5-1 and TRBV20-1, more often than controls. Controls showed significantly higher normalized Chao1 diversity than did multiple sclerosis patients.

Sample: blood, taken after autologous hematopoietic stem cell transplantation. The clonotype was recovered from a girl under 18 with multiple sclerosis. The chain joins TRBV9 to TRBJ2-3, with 9 bases that match TRBD2. The CDR3 region is CASSALAGGTDTQYF. CDR3 coding DNA: TGTGCCAGCAGCGCCTTAGCGGGAGGCACAGATACGCAGTATTTT.